What follows are 10 T cell receptor beta chains derived from one specimen sequenced in a study of identical twins. TCRdb redid the calling of the 5' RACE reads with MiXCR, one entry per CDR3 protein. The sample holds 1.5 million to 2 million distinct CDR3 sequences; about 31% are singletons and the top ten take about 0.27%. The sequenced sample consisted of cord blood. Source of these receptors: a newborn girl in good health.

Notes on this clonotype: Its ends do not fully match the called genes, so a read error is possible. V gene TRBV4-1 combines with J gene TRBJ2-1; 7 bases map to TRBD1. Germline CDR1 MGHRA, CDR2 YSYEKL. The CDR3 is 15 residues long. The chain's CDR3 is CAGSQRGPSYNEQFF. The CDR3 nucleotides read TGCGCCGGCAGCCAAAGGGGGCCTAGCTACAATGAGCAGTTCTTC.

This clonotype was picked up a small number of times. The rearrangement links TRBV29-1 to TRBJ2-7; D is possibly TRBD1 (5 bases). CDR1 and CDR2 from the germline V gene are SQVTM and ANQGSEA. Trimming pared 4 bases from V and 3 bases from J, leaving 10 bases between. There are 12 residues in the CDR3. CDR3 DNA sequence: TGCAGCGTTGGATCAGGGATCTACGAGCAGTACTTC. It codes for CSVGSGIYEQYF.

Only a few counts were recorded for this clonotype. The chain joins TRBV5-6 to TRBJ2-1; 9 bases are shared with TRBD1. V lost 4 bases and J lost 3; bases outside the gene matches: 5. CDR3 length: 15 residues. In germline, CDR1 is SGHDT, CDR2 YYEEEE. CDR3 loop: CASSRKDRGYNEQFF. CDR3 coding DNA: TGTGCCAGCAGCAGAAAGGACAGGGGCTACAATGAGCAGTTCTTC.

V gene TRBV11-2 combines with J gene TRBJ2-3, with D maybe TRBD2 (5 bases). This CDR3 contains 17 residues. V dropped 4 bases and J dropped 2 bases, with 19 bases sitting between them. The germline CDR1 and CDR2 sequences are SGHAT and FQNNGV. Written as DNA, the CDR3 is TGTGCCAGCAGCTCAAGGGCAGCGGTTCTTTTCACAGATACGCAGTATTTT. Translated, it gives CASSSRAAVLFTDTQYF.

This chain joins TRBV4-2 and TRBJ1-1; the D gene is possibly TRBD1 (5 bases). Germline V gene lookup returns CDR1 LGHNA and CDR2 YNFKEQ. Trimming pared 0 bases from V and 3 bases from J, leaving 11 bases between. The CDR3 is 15 amino acids. Written as DNA, the CDR3 is TGTGCCAGCAGCCAAGATACCGGGACCCACACTGAAGCTTTCTTT. Its translation is CASSQDTGTHTEAFF.

V usage is TRBV4-1 and J usage is TRBJ2-3, with 8 bases fitting TRBD1. The germline CDR1 and CDR2 sequences are MGHRA and YSYEKL. The CDR3 runs 19 residues. Trimming removed 0 bases from V and 1 base from J; junction bases left unmatched: 12. CDR3 sequence (DNA): TGCGCCAGCAGCCAAGATAGTTACAGGGGGTCAGGTGGCACAGATACGCAGTATTTT. Translating it yields CASSQDSYRGSGGTDTQYF.

V and J are TRBV6-6 and TRBJ2-1; D is unclear. This CDR3 is built from 13 residues. V dropped 6 bases and J dropped 10 bases, with 16 bases sitting between them. CDR1 is MNHNY and CDR2 is SVGAGI in the germline V gene (reference sequence). CDR3 nucleotide sequence: TGTGCCAGCAGCGCCGGGCCCACCTACGAGCAGTTCTTC. Amino acid sequence: CASSAGPTYEQFF.

The V gene is TRBV10-3, the J gene TRBJ2-1; TRBD1 matches at 9 bases. TRBJ2-7 matches the DNA end more closely, so the J call is doubtful. The CDR3 loop spans 12 amino acids. CDR1 and CDR2 (germline): ENHRY, SYGVKD. Here the CDR3 DNA reads TGTGCCATCGGAACAGGGGGCAATGAGCAGTACTTC. Translating gives CAIGTGGNEQYF.

This clonotype has only a few counts. The V call is TRBV5-1, the J call TRBJ2-2; D possibly uses TRBD1 or TRBD2 (5 bases each). Germline values: CDR1 SGHRS, CDR2 YFSETQ. This CDR3 contains 15 residues. V lost 0 bases and J 4 bases, leaving 10 bases between the germline ends. The CDR3 loop reads CASSLESGTTGELFF. The CDR3 DNA reads TGCGCCAGCAGCTTGGAATCCGGGACCACCGGGGAGCTGTTTTTT.

This clonotype occurred a few times. This chain connects TRBV4-1 to TRBJ2-3; D perhaps matches TRBD1 (6 bases). The V gene lost 4 bases and the J gene lost 8 bases, with 16 bases spanning the gap. This CDR3 comprises 14 residues. The germline V gene has CDR1 MGHRA and CDR2 YSYEKL. In DNA, the CDR3 is TGCGCCAGCAGCCCCCGGACAGCAACCAGTACGCAGTATTTT. It codes for CASSPRTATSTQYF.